This TCR beta chain is from a study of cytomegalovirus exposure and HLA in healthy donors. About the research overall: Unique TCR beta sequences numbering some 120 million came from roughly 180 million T cells in an earlier analysis. HLA-typed donors contributed some 83 million unique TCRs, which were held in an early data release.

Donors likely had unrecorded immune exposures despite being nominally healthy when sampled. Study-wide findings and caveats: Later analysis revealed greater clonal expansion in HLA-associated TCR beta chains than in equally common others.

The PCR had 60 Vbeta and 13 Jbeta primers. Here immunoSEQ multiplex PCR was the method, and the copy in TCRdb shows in-frame clones only, minus some. In the table there are approximately 180,000 clones, roughly four fifths of which are singletons. Concerning this clone: No antigen is known for it.

Per the germline V gene, CDR1 is MNHNS and CDR2 is SASEGT. V lost 8 bases to trimming and J lost 2 bases, with 17 bases between them. The CDR3 totals 15 residues. Sample: PBMCs. This sequence originates from a woman in her 30s in good health and CMV-seronegative. The rearrangement links TRBV6-1 to TRBJ2-3; D call uncertain. The CDR3, as DNA: TGTGCCAGCGGGCCCAACAGTTTCTCCACAGATACGCAGTATTTT. Translated: CASGPNSFSTDTQYF.